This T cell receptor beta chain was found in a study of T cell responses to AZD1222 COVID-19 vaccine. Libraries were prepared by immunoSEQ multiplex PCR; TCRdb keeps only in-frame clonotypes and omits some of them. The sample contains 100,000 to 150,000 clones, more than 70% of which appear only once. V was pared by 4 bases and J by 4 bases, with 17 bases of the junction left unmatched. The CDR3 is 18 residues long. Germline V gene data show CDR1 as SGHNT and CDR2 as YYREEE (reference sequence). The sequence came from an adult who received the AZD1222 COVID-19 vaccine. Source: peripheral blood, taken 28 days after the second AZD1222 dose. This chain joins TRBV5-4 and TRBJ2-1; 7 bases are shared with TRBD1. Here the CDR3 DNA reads TGTGCCAGCAGCCATCTTAAACTAGGGGGCTTTAGGTACAATGAGCAGTTCTTC. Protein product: CASSHLKLGGFRYNEQFF.